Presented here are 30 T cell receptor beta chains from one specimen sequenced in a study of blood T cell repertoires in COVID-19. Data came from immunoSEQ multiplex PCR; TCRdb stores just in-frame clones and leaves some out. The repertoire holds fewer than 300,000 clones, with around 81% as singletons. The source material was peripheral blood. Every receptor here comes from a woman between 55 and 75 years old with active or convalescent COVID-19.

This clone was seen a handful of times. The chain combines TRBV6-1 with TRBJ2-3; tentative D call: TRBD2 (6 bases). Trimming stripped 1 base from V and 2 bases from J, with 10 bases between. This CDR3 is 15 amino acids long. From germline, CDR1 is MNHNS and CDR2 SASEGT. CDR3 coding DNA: TGTGCCAGCAGTGAAGTTGGGGGGACCACAGATACGCAGTATTTT. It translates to CASSEVGGTTDTQYF.

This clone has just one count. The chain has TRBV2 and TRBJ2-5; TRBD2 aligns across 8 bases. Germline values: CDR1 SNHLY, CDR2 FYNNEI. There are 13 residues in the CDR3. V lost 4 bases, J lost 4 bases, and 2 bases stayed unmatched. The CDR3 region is CASSGGLGETQYF. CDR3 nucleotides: TGTGCCAGCAGTGGGGGACTAGGAGAGACCCAGTACTTC.

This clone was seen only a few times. CDR3: CASSARGTGEGNTEAFF. The CDR3 nucleotides are TGTGCCAGCAGCGCGCGGGGGACAGGGGAAGGGAACACTGAAGCTTTCTTT. This chain uses TRBV7-8 with TRBJ1-1; TRBD1 matches 10 bases. Looked up from germline, CDR1 is SGHVS and CDR2 is FQNEAQ. This CDR3 has 17 residues. V trimming: 5 bases; J trimming: 1 base; junction bases outside the gene matches: 10.

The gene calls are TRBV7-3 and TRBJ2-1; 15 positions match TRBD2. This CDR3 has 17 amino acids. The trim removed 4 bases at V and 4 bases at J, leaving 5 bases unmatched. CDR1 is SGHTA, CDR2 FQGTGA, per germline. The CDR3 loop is CASSSWTSGGAYNEQFF. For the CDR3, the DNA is TGTGCCAGCAGCTCCTGGACTAGCGGGGGGGCATACAATGAGCAGTTCTTC.

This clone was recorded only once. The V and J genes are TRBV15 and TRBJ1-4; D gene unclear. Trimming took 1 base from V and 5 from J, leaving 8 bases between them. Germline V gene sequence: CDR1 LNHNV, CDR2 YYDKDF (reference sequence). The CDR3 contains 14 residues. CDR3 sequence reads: CATSRGALNEKLFF. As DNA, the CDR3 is TGTGCCACCAGCAGAGGGGCCCTCAATGAAAAACTGTTTTTT.

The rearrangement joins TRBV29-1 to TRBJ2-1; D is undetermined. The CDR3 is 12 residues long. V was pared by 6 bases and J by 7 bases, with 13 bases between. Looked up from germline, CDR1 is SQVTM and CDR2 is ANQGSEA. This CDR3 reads CSVLPGGNEQFF. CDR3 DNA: TGCAGCGTCCTCCCGGGTGGGAATGAGCAGTTCTTC.

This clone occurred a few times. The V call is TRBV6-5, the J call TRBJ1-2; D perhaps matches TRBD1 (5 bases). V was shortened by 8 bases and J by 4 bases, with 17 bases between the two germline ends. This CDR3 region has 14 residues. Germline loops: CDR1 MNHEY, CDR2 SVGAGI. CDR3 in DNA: TGTGCCAGCGCTCCCAGGGAAATAACCTATGGCTACACCTTC. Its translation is CASAPREITYGYTF.

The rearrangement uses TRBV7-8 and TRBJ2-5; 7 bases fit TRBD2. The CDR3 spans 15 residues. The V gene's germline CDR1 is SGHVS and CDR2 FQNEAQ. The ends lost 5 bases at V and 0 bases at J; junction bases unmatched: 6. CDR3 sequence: CASSPIRGDQETQYF. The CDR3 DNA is TGTGCCAGCAGCCCGATCCGGGGGGACCAAGAGACCCAGTACTTC.

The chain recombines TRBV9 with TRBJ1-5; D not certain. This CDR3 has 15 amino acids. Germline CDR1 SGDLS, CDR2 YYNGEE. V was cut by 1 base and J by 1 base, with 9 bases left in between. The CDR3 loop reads CASSVSSGSNQPQHF. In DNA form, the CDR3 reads TGTGCCAGCAGCGTATCGTCGGGGAGCAATCAGCCCCAGCATTTT. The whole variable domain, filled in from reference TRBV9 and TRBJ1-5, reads DSGVTQTPKHLITATGQRVTLRCSPRSGDLSVYWYQQSLDQGLQFLIQYYNGEERAKGNILERFSAQQFPDLHSELNLSSLELGDSALYFCASSVSSGSNQPQHFGDGTRLSIL.

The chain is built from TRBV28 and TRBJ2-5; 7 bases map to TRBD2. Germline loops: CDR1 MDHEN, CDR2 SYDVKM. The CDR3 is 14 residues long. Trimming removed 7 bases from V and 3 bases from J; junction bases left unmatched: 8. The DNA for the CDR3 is TGTGCCAGCAAGGCCCGGGGGGACGAAGAGACCCAGTACTTC. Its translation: CASKARGDEETQYF.

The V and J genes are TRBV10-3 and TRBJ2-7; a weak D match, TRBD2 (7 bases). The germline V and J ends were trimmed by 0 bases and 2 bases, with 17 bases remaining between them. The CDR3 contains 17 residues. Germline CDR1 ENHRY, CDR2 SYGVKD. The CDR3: CAISESVRAGAPYEQYF. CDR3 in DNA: TGTGCCATCAGTGAGTCGGTTAGGGCGGGGGCCCCCTACGAGCAGTACTTC.

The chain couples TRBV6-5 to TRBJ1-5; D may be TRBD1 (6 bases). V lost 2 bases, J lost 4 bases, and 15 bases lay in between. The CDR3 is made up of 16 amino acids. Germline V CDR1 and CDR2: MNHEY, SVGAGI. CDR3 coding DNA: TGTGCCAGCAGTTACATAGGGGACAATGGGAATCAGCCCCAGCATTTT. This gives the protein CASSYIGDNGNQPQHF.

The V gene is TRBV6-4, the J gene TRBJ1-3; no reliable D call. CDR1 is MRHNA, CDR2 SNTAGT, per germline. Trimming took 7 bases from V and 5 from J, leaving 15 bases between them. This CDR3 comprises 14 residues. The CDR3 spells CASNRQVPRNTIYF. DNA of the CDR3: TGTGCCAGCAATCGTCAGGTGCCAAGAAACACCATATATTTT.

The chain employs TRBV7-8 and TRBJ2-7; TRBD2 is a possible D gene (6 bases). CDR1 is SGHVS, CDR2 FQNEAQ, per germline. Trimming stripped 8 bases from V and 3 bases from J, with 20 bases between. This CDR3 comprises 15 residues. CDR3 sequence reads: CASLSTRGRLYEQYF. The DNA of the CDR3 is TGTGCCAGCCTCTCCACCCGGGGGAGACTCTACGAGCAGTACTTC.

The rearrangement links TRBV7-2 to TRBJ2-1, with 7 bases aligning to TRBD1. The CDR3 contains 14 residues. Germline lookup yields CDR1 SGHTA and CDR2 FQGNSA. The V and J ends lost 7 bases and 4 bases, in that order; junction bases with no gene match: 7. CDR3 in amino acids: CASNAGTVYNEQFF. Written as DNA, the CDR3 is TGTGCCAGCAACGCCGGGACAGTTTACAATGAGCAGTTCTTC.

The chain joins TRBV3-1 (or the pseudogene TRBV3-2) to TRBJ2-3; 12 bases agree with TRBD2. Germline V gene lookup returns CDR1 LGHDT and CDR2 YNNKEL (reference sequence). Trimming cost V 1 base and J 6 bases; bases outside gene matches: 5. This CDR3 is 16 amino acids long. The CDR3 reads CASSQVPSGGADTQYF. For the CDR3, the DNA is TGTGCCAGCAGCCAAGTCCCTAGCGGGGGGGCGGATACGCAGTATTTT.

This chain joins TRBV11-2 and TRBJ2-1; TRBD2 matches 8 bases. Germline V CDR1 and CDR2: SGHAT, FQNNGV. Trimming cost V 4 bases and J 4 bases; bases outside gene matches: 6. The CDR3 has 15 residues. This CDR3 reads CASSWSRGGYNEQFF. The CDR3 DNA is TGTGCCAGCAGCTGGTCCCGGGGGGGGTACAATGAGCAGTTCTTC.

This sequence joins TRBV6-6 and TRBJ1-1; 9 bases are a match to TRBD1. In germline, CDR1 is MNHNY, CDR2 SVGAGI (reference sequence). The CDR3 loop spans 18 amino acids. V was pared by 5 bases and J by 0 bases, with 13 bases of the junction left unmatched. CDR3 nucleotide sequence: TGTGCCAGCAGTCGAAGACCGTACAGGGGGCAGGTGAACACTGAAGCTTTCTTT. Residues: CASSRRPYRGQVNTEAFF.

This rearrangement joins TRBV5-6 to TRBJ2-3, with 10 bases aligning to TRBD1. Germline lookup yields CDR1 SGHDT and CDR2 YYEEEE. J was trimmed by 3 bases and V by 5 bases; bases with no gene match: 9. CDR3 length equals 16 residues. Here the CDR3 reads CASSLHRDRGTDTQYF. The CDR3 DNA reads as TGTGCCAGCAGTTTACACCGGGACAGGGGTACAGATACGCAGTATTTT.

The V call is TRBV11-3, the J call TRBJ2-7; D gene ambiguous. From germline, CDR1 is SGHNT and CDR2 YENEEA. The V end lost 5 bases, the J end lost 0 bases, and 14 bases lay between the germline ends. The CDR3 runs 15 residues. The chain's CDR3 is CASSAESTDSYEQYF. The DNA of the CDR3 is TGTGCCAGCAGCGCTGAATCTACCGACTCCTACGAGCAGTACTTC.

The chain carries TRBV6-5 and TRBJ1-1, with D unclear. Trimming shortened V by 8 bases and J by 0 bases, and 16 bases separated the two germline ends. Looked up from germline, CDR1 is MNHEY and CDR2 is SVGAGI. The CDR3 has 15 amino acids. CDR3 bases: TGTGCCAGCCAGTACGCCCCCGGGATGAACACTGAAGCTTTCTTT. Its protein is CASQYAPGMNTEAFF.

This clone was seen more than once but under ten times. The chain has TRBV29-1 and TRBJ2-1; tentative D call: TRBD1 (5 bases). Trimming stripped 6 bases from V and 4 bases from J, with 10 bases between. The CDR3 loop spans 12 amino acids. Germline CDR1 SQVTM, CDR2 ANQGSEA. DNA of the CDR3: TGCAGCGTAGTAGGGGTTTACAATGAGCAGTTCTTC. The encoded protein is CSVVGVYNEQFF.

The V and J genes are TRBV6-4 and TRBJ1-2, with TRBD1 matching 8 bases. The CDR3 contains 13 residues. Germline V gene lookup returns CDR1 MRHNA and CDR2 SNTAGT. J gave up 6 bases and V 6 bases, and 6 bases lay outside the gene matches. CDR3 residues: CASRMTGDHGYTF. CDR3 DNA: TGTGCCAGCAGGATGACAGGGGACCATGGCTACACCTTC.

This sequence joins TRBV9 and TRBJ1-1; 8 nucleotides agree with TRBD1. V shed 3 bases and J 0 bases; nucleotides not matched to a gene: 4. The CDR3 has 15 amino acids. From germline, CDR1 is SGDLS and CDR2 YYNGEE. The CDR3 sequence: CASSGQGPVNTEAFF. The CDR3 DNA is TGTGCCAGCAGCGGACAGGGGCCGGTGAACACTGAAGCTTTCTTT.

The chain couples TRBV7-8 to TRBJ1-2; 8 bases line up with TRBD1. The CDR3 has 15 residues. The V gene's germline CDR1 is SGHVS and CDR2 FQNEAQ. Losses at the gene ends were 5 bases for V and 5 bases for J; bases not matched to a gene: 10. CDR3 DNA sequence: TGTGCCAGCAGCCGACCCGGACAGGGAGTATATGGCTACACCTTC. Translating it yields CASSRPGQGVYGYTF.

The chain's CDR3 is CASSRGGARETQYF. The CDR3 DNA is TGTGCCAGCAGCCGCGGGGGGGCTAGGGAGACCCAGTACTTC. The chain combines TRBV2 with TRBJ2-5; 9 bases align to TRBD2. This CDR3 contains 14 residues. With 6 bases clipped from V and 5 bases from J, the junction kept 7 bases outside the gene matches. CDR1 is SNHLY, CDR2 FYNNEI, per germline. The variable domain in full, completed from reference TRBV2 and TRBJ2-5, reads EPEVTQTPSHQVTQMGQEVILRCVPISNHLYFYWYRQILGQKVEFLVSFYNNEISEKSEIFDDQFSVERPDGSNFTLKIRSTKLEDSAMYFCASSRGGARETQYFGPGTRLLVL.

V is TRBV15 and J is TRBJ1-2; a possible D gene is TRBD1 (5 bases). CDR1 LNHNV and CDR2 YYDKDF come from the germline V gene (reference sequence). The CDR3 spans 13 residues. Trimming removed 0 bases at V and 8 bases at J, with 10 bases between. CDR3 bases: TGTGCCACCAGCAGAGATCGGGGGGGAGGCTACACCTTC. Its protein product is CATSRDRGGGYTF.

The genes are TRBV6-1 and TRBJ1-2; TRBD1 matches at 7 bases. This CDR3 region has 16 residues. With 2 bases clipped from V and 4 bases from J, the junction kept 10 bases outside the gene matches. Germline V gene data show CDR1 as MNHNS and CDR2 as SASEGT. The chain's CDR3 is CASSERPDRVVYGYTF. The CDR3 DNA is TGTGCCAGCAGTGAAAGGCCCGACAGGGTAGTCTATGGCTACACCTTC.

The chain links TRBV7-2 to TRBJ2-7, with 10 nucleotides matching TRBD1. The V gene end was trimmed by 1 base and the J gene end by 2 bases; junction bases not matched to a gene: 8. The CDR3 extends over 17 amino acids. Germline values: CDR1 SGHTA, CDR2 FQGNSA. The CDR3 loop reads CASSLGDRGARAYEQYF. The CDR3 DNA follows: TGTGCCAGCAGCTTAGGGGACAGGGGTGCTAGAGCCTACGAGCAGTACTTC.

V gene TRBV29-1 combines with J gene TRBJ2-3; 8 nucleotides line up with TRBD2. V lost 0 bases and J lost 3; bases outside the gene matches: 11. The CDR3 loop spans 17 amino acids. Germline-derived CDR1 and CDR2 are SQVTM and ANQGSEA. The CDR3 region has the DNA TGCAGCGTTGAAGACCATCCGACTCGGGAGGGAACAGATACGCAGTATTTT. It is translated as CSVEDHPTREGTDTQYF.